The present T cell receptor beta chain was sequenced within a study of blood T cell repertoires in COVID-19. As for the study in general: Collection of acute and convalescent COVID-19 samples took place in the United States, Italy and Spain. From T cells, B-cell-depleted T cells, or PBMCs came the material, which was cDNA or gDNA.

The CDR3 extends over 14 amino acids. Between the trimmed V and J ends, which lost 3 bases and 1 base, there was a span of 9 bases. Germline values: CDR1 SEHNR, CDR2 FQNEAQ (reference sequence). Only in-frame clones appear in the TCRdb table, and some are missing; sequencing was by immunoSEQ multiplex PCR. Of 55,000 to 70,000 clones detected, 87% appear once; the ten largest clones hold about 7%. The sequenced sample was peripheral blood. The clonotype was recovered from a man aged 60 to 75 with active or convalescent COVID-19. The chain employs TRBV7-9 and TRBJ2-5; D is undetermined. Here the CDR3 DNA reads TGTGCCAGCAGCTTGTCCCTCTCCCAAGAGACCCAGTACTTC. This translates into CASSLSLSQETQYF.